This T cell receptor beta chain was documented in a study of blood T cell repertoires in COVID-19. About the study: Sample material is recorded as cDNA or gDNA derived from T cells, B-cell-depleted T cells, or PBMCs.

This CDR3 spans 15 amino acids. With V trimmed by 2 bases and J by 4 bases, 4 bases remained unmatched. The germline V gene has CDR1 SGHRS and CDR2 YFSETQ. Per the original methods: Amplification of reference gene primers was used by the study to estimate nucleated cell counts. Only in-frame clones appear in the TCRdb table, and some are missing; sequencing was by immunoSEQ multiplex PCR. The V and J calls and clone size are taken from that table; D and trimming were inferred from the DNA. This table has more than 75,000 clones, more than 80% appearing once. The rearrangement uses TRBV5-1 and TRBJ2-7; 12 bases map to TRBD1. Sequenced sample: peripheral blood. The sequence derives from a human donor in a cohort sampled during active COVID-19. In DNA, the CDR3 is TGCGCCAGCAGCTTTGGGGGACAGGGGGCTTACGAGCAGTACTTC. It specifies CASSFGGQGAYEQYF.